A few counts support the clone carrying this T cell receptor beta chain. Its antigen is still unknown. This sample stems from a study of blood T cells in healthy people across ages. General study results and limits: Long-lived donors had more naive CD4+ cells and higher diversity than aged donors.

Together with a sample-barcoded 5' primer, a J-beta primer mix was included in a second PCR lasting about 6 to 12 cycles. The authors tagged each cDNA molecule using a template-switch adaptor with 12 random nucleotides. Per-sample output comprised a minimum of 2.5 million paired-end reads containing CDR3. MiXCR, applied by TCRdb to the 5' RACE reads, yields one record per CDR3 protein. The repertoire has around 1,900,000 distinct CDR3 sequences, roughly two fifths of them found once; the top ten carry approximately 22%. CDR1 is MGHRA and CDR2 is YSYEKL in the germline V gene. The CDR3 has 21 amino acids. The V segment lost 1 base and the J segment 2 bases; nucleotides outside the gene matches: 14. Extractions gave at least 5.5 micrograms of total RNA per sample.

V usage is TRBV4-1 and J usage is TRBJ2-3, with TRBD2 matching over 14 bases. This receptor was identified in a human donor in good health. What was sequenced was blood. CDR3 nucleotide sequence: TGCGCCAGCAGCCAAGTAAGGGGACTAGCGGGGGCTCAACCTATCACAGATACGCAGTATTTT. Its translation: CASSQVRGLAGAQPITDTQYF.